This is a list of T cell receptor beta chains from one sample in a study of molecular identifiers for immune sequencing clone quantification. TCRdb independently ran MiXCR on the PCR reads; one entry per CDR3 protein. Among a few hundred thousand distinct CDR3 sequences listed, about a fifth were seen once. Source material: naive CD8+ T cells from blood, with Jurkat cell RNA spiked in. All receptors come from a human donor in good health. Some libraries in this study had Jurkat cell RNA spiked in. The CDR3 runs from the conserved cysteine through the conserved F or W. The D gene is left open where the match is weak. Part of the rows lack a size; the others show once, few, many or a class for expanded clones.

v_gene	j_gene	abundance	d_gene	CDR3nt	CDR3aa
TRBV27	TRBJ2-7	.	TRBD2	TGTGCCAGCAGTTTACTTCTGCGGGGGAGCCACGAGCAGTACTTC	CASSLLLRGSHEQYF
TRBV10-2	TRBJ2-7	few	.	TGCGCCAGCAGTCCCGGGGTTCCCGAGCAGTACTTC	CASSPGVPEQYF
TRBV23-1	TRBJ1-5	many	.	TGCGCCAGCAGTCACTCGCCGGACGAGCCCCAGCATTTT	CASSHSPDEPQHF
TRBV7-9	TRBJ2-6	many	.	TGTGCCAGCAGCTCTGAGGGCGGATACTCTGGGGCCAACGTCCTGACTTTC	CASSSEGGYSGANVLTF
TRBV10-2	TRBJ1-1	few	.	TGCGCCAGCAGTGAGTCGACGGGACTCCACATCGTGAACACTGAAGCTTTCTTT	CASSESTGLHIVNTEAFF
TRBV11-2	TRBJ2-3	many	.	TGTGCCAGCAGCACCAGACACTTAGATACGCAGTATTTT	CASSTRHLDTQYF
TRBV7-3	TRBJ1-5	.	TRBD1	TGTGCCAGCAGCTTACCAGCCGGGACAGCTTTCAATCAGCCCCAGCATTTT	CASSLPAGTAFNQPQHF
TRBV11-2	TRBJ2-1	many	.	TGTGCCAGCAGCTCGCCCCCCGGGGCCCATAGCTCCTACAATGAGCAGTTCTTC	CASSSPPGAHSSYNEQFF
TRBV27	TRBJ2-7	.	.	TGTGCCAGCAGTTTAATGGACGGAGCCTACGAGCAGTACTTC	CASSLMDGAYEQYF
TRBV7-9	TRBJ1-5	many	.	TGTGCCAGCAGCTTAGGAGATAGCAATCAGCCCCAGCATTTT	CASSLGDSNQPQHF
TRBV24-1	TRBJ2-1	.	.	TGTGCCACCAGTGATGGAGTCAATGAGCAGTTCTTC	CATSDGVNEQFF
TRBV20-1	TRBJ2-5	many	.	TGCAGTGCTAGGGTCGAGAGGGGGAAAGAGACCCAGTACTTC	CSARVERGKETQYF
TRBV12-3/TRBV12-4	TRBJ1-1	many	.	TGTGCCAGCAGTTTGGGACACCAAATCAACACTGAAGCTTTCTTT	CASSLGHQINTEAFF
TRBV12-3/TRBV12-4	TRBJ1-5	many	TRBD1	TGTGCCAGCAGATCCGGGACAGGGGGCGTTCAGCCCCAGCATTTT	CASRSGTGGVQPQHF
TRBV13	TRBJ2-1	few	TRBD2	TGTGCCAGCAGCTTAGCCCCGCGACTAGCGGGGGGGAGCTCCTACAATGAGCAGTTCTTC	CASSLAPRLAGGSSYNEQFF
TRBV7-9	TRBJ1-5	.	TRBD1	TGTGCCAGCAGCTCGTCGGACAGGGGGAGCAATCAGCCCCAGCATTTT	CASSSSDRGSNQPQHF
TRBV5-6	TRBJ2-1	.	.	TGTGTCAGCAGCCCAACACCATTATCTAGCTCCTACAATGAGCAGTTCTTC	CVSSPTPLSSSYNEQFF
TRBV6-2/TRBV6-3	TRBJ2-2	.	.	TGTGCCAGCAACAATTTCCCCATAGATTGGAGATCGAACACCGGGGAGCTGTTTTTT	CASNNFPIDWRSNTGELFF
TRBV7-2	TRBJ2-5	few	.	TGTGCCAGCAGCTTAGCGGGAGGTGCAGAGACCCAGTACTTC	CASSLAGGAETQYF
TRBV19	TRBJ2-1	many	.	TGTGCCAGTAGTTCTGCAGGATCTAAGCAGTTCTTC	CASSSAGSKQFF
TRBV7-9	TRBJ2-7	many	.	TGTGCCAGCAGCAGACAGAGGAACCCCTACGAGCAGTACTTC	CASSRQRNPYEQYF
TRBV9	TRBJ2-3	few	TRBD2	TGTGCCAGCAGCCTAAGCGGGAACTCGGGGGATACGCAGTATTTT	CASSLSGNSGDTQYF
TRBV7-2	TRBJ1-2	many	TRBD1	TGTGCCAGCAGCTCGGGGACAGGGGGCTTAGGCTACACCTTC	CASSSGTGGLGYTF
TRBV9	TRBJ1-2	.	TRBD1	TGTGCCAGCAGCGTAGAGGGACAGTACTATGGCTACACCTTC	CASSVEGQYYGYTF
TRBV6-2/TRBV6-3	TRBJ1-2	.	TRBD1	TGTGCCAGCCGCTTCCGGGACAGAGGCCCCAATGGCTACACCTTC	CASRFRDRGPNGYTF
TRBV20-1	TRBJ2-7	many	.	TGCAGTGCTAGGGGGACCCCAAGCTCCTACGAGCAGTACTTC	CSARGTPSSYEQYF
TRBV5-1	TRBJ2-7	.	TRBD1	TGCGCCAGCAGCTGGACGATTGCAGGGGGCAACGAGCAGTACTTC	CASSWTIAGGNEQYF
TRBV19	TRBJ2-3	many	.	TGTGCCAGTAGTATAGTTGGACAGCTCGAATACACAGATACGCAGTATTTT	CASSIVGQLEYTDTQYF
TRBV6-2/TRBV6-3	TRBJ2-3	many	TRBD1	TGTGCCAGCAGTGACGGGACAGAATTCACAGATACGCAGTATTTT	CASSDGTEFTDTQYF
TRBV4-3	TRBJ2-1	.	TRBD2	TGCGCCAGCAGCCAAGGGTCCTCGCGGGAGTCCTACAATGAGCAGTTCTTC	CASSQGSSRESYNEQFF
TRBV25-1	TRBJ2-2	.	.	TGTGCCAGCAGTGATTACGAAAGCCCCGGGGAGCTGTTTTTT	CASSDYESPGELFF
TRBV7-2	TRBJ1-4	many	.	TGTGCCAGCAGCTTAGGGGTAGCGACAGGTGAAAAACTGTTTTTT	CASSLGVATGEKLFF
TRBV27	TRBJ2-3	few	.	TGTGCCAGCAGTCCCATTGGCCCGGCGACAGATACGCAGTATTTT	CASSPIGPATDTQYF
TRBV27	TRBJ1-1	few	.	TGTGCCAGCAGTGGCAGCTTGAACACTGAAGCTTTCTTT	CASSGSLNTEAFF
TRBV18	TRBJ2-6	few	.	TGTGCCAGCTCACCAATGGAAATCCGGGACTCTCTCTCTGGGGCCAACGTCCTGACTTTC	CASSPMEIRDSLSGANVLTF